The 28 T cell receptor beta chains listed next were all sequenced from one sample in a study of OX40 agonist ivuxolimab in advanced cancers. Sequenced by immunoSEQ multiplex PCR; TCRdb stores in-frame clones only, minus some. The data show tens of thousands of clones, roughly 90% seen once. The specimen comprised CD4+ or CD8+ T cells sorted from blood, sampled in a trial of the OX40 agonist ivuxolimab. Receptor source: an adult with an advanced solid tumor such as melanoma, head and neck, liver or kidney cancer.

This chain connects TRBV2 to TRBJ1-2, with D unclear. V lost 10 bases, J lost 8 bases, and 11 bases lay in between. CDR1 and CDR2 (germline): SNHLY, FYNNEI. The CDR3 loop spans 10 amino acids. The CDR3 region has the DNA TGTGCCACTACCGGCGACGGCTACACCTTC. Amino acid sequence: CATTGDGYTF.

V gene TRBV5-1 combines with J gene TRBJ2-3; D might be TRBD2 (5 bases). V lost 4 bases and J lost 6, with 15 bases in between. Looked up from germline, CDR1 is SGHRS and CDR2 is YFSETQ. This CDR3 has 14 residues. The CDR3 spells CASSLEGVEDTQYF. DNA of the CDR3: TGCGCCAGCAGCCTCGAGGGAGTTGAGGATACGCAGTATTTT.

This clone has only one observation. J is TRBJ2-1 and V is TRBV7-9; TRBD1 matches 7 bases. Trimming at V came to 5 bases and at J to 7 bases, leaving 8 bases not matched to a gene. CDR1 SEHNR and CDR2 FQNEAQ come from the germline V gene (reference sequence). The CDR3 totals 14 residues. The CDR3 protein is CASSVMDRWNEQFF. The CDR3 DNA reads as TGTGCCAGCAGCGTCATGGACAGGTGGAATGAGCAGTTCTTC.

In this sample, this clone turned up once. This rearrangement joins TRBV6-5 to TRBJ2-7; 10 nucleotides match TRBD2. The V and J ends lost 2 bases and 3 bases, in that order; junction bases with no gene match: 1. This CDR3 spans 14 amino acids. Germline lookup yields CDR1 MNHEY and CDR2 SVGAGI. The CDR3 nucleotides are TGTGCCAGCAGTTACACTAGCGGGAACTACGAGCAGTACTTC. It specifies CASSYTSGNYEQYF.

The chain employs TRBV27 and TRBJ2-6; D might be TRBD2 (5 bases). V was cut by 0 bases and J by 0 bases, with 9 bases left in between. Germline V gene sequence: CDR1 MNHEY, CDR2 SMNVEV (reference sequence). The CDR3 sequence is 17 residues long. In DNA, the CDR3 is TGTGCCAGCAGTTTATCGAGCGGCTTCTCTGGGGCCAACGTCCTGACTTTC. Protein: CASSLSSGFSGANVLTF.

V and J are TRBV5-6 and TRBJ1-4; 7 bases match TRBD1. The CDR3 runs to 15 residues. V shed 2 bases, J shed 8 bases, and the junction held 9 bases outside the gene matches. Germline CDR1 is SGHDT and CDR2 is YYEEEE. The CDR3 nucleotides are TGTGCCAGCAGCTTTTACAGGGGAGGCAGCGAAAAACTGTTTTTT. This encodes CASSFYRGGSEKLFF.

The CDR3 DNA reads as TGTGCCAGCACCCACACCGGGGGCGGACAGCCCCAGCATTTT. It encodes CASTHTGGGQPQHF. This chain uses TRBV28 with TRBJ1-5, with D perhaps matching TRBD1 (6 bases). The V and J ends lost 7 bases and 7 bases respectively, with 17 bases between them. In germline, CDR1 is MDHEN, CDR2 SYDVKM. This CDR3 contains 14 residues.

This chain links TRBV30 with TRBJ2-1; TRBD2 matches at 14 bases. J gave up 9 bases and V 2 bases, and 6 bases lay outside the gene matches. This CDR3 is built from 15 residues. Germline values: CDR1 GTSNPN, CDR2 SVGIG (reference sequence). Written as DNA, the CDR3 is TGTGCCTGGAGTATATCGGGACTAGCGGGAGCTGAGCAGTTCTTC. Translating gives CAWSISGLAGAEQFF.

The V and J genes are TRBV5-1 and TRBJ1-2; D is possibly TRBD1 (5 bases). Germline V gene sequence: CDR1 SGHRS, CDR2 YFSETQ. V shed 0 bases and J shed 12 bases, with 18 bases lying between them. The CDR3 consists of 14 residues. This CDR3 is CASSLERTGTSNTF. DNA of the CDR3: TGCGCCAGCAGCTTGGAAAGGACCGGGACGAGCAACACCTTC.

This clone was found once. CDR3 in DNA: TGCGCCAGCGGCCTTCTATTTGGGAACACCGGGGAGCTGTTTTTT. This gives the protein CASGLLFGNTGELFF. This chain joins TRBV5-1 and TRBJ2-2; D is unresolved. The CDR3 runs 15 residues. Germline CDR1 is SGHRS and CDR2 is YFSETQ. Trimming cost V 7 bases and J 1 base, with 14 bases left between them.

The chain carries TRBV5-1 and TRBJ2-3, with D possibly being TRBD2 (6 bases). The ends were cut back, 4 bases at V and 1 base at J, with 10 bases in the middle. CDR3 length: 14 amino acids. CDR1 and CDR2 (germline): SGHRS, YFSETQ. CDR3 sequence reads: CASSPGEGTDTQYF. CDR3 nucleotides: TGCGCCAGCAGCCCGGGGGAGGGCACAGATACGCAGTATTTT.

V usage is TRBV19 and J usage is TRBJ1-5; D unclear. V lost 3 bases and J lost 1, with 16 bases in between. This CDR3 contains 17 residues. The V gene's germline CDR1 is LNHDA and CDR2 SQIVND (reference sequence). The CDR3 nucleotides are TGTGCCAGTAGTATTCTCTCAGACCTATTAAGCAATCAGCCCCAGCATTTT. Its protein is CASSILSDLLSNQPQHF. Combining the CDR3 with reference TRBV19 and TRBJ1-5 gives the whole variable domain DGGITQSPKYLFRKEGQNVTLSCEQNLNHDAMYWYRQDPGQGLRLIYYSQIVNDFQKGDIAEGYSVSREKKESFPLTVTSAQKNPTAFYLCASSILSDLLSNQPQHFGDGTRLSIL.

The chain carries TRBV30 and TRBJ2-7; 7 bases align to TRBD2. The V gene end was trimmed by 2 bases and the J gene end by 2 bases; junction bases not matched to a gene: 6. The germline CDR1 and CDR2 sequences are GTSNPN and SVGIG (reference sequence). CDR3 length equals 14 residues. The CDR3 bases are TGTGCCTGGAGTTTGGGGGGAGGGCCCTACGAGCAGTACTTC. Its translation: CAWSLGGGPYEQYF.

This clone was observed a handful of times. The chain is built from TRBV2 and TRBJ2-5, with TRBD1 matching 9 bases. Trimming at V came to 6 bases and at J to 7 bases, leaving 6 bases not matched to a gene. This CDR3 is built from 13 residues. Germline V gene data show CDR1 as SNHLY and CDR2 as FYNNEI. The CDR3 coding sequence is TGTGCCAGCAGGGGGGACAGGGTCGCGACCCAGTACTTC. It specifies CASRGDRVATQYF.

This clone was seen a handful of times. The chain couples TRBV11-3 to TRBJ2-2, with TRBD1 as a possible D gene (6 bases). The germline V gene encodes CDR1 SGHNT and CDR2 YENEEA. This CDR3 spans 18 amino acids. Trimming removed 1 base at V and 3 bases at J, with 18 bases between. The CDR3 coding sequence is TGTGCCAGCAGCTTAGGATCGGGTTCGAGGGGGTACACCGGGGAGCTGTTTTTT. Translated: CASSLGSGSRGYTGELFF.

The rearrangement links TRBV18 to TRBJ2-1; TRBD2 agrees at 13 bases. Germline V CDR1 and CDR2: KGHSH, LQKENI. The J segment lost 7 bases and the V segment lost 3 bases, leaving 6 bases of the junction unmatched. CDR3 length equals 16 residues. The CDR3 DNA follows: TGTGCCAGCTCACCCCGGACTAGCGGGAGTGGTAATGAGCAGTTCTTC. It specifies CASSPRTSGSGNEQFF.

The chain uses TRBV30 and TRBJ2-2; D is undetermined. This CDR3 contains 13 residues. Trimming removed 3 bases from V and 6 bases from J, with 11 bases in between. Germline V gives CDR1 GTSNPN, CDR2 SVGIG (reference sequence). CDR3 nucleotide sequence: TGTGCCTGGAGCCCTTCCCCGTCCGGGGAGCTGTTTTTT. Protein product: CAWSPSPSGELFF.

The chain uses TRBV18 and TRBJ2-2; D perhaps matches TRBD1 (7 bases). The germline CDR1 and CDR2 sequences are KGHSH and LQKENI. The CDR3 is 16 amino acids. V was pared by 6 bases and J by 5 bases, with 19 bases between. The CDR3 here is CASSRGTARGTGELFF. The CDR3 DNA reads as TGTGCCAGCTCGCGCGGGACAGCCAGGGGGACCGGGGAGCTGTTTTTT.

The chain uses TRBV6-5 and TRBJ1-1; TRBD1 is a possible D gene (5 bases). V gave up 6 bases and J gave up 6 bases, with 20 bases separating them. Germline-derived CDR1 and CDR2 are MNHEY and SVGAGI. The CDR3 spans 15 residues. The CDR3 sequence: CASSSLAGVSSEAFF. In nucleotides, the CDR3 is TGTGCCAGCAGCTCCCTCGCGGGGGTCAGCTCTGAAGCTTTCTTT.

In DNA, the CDR3 is TGTGCCTGGAGTTCAGGGGCGAGCAATCAGCCCCAGCATTTT. This gives the protein CAWSSGASNQPQHF. The V and J genes are TRBV30 and TRBJ1-5; possible D gene TRBD1, 6 bases. The CDR3 extends over 14 amino acids. V gave up 2 bases and J gave up 1 base, with 9 bases separating them. CDR1 is GTSNPN and CDR2 is SVGIG in the germline V gene (reference sequence).

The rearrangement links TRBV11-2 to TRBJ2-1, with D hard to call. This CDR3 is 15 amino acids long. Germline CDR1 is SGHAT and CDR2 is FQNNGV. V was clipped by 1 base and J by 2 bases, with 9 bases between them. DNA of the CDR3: TGTGCCAGCAGCTTAGGCGGTGGTACCTACAATGAGCAGTTCTTC. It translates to CASSLGGGTYNEQFF. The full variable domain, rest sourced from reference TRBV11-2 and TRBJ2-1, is EAGVAQSPRYKIIEKRQSVAFWCNPISGHATLYWYQQILGQGPKLLIQFQNNGVVDDSQLPKDRFSAERLKGVDSTLKIQPAKLEDSAVYLCASSLGGGTYNEQFFGPGTRLTVL.

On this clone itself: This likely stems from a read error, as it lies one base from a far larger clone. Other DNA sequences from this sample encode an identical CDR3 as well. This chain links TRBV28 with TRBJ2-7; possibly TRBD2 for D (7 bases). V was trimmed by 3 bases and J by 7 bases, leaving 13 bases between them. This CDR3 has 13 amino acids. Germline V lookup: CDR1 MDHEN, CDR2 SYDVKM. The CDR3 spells CASSFGGRGEQYF. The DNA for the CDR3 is TGTGCCAGCAGTTTCGGGGGGCGGGGGGAGCAGTACTTC.

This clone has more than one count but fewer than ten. DNA of the CDR3: TGTGCCACCGGAGCCGTTTTGACTGAAGCTTTCTTT. Translated, it gives CATGAVLTEAFF. V and J are TRBV7-9 and TRBJ1-1, with D uncertain. V lost 10 bases to trimming and J lost 5 bases, with 14 bases between them. The germline V gene encodes CDR1 SEHNR and CDR2 FQNEAQ (reference sequence). There are 12 residues in the CDR3.

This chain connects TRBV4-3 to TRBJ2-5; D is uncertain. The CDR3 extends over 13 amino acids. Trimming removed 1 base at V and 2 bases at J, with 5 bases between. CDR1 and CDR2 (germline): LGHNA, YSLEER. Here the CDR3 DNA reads TGCGCCAGCAGCCAAGGAATTCAAGAGACCCAGTACTTC. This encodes CASSQGIQETQYF.

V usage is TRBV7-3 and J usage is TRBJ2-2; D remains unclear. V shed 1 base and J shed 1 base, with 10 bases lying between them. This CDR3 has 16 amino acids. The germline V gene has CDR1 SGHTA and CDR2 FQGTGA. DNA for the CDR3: TGTGCCAGCAGCTTAATGGGTAGGGAGAACACCGGGGAGCTGTTTTTT. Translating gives CASSLMGRENTGELFF.

Here the CDR3 DNA reads TGTGCCAGCAGTGCGGACAGGGTCCTCGAAGCTTTCTTT. This gives the protein CASSADRVLEAFF. The chain combines TRBV6-5 with TRBJ1-1, with 8 bases fitting TRBD1. The CDR3 length is 13 residues. Per the germline V gene, CDR1 is MNHEY and CDR2 is SVGAGI. Trimming cost V 5 bases and J 8 bases; bases outside gene matches: 7.

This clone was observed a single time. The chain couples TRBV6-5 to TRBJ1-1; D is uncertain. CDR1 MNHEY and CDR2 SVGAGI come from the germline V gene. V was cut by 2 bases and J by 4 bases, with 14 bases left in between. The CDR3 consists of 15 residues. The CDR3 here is CASSYTLGVGTEAFF. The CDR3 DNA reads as TGTGCCAGCAGTTACACCCTCGGGGTCGGCACTGAAGCTTTCTTT.

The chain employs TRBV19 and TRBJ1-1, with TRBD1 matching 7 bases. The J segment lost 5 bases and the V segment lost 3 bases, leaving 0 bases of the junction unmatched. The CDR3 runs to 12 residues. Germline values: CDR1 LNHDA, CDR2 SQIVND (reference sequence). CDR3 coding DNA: TGTGCCAGTAGTATGACAGGGACTGAAGCTTTCTTT. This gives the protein CASSMTGTEAFF.